These 9 T cell receptor beta chains originate from one sample sequenced in a study of metastatic and nonmetastatic thyroid tumors. Each patient came to thyroid surgery without any prior treatment (of any kind). TCRdb called clones again from the PCR reads with MiXCR. The sample holds tens of thousands of clones, roughly 12% seen once. Sequenced sample: blood. These TCRs come from a female donor with papillary thyroid cancer or a benign thyroid nodule (not recorded which). Some clones in this sample may be carry-over from other donors' samples.

This clone was recorded at least ten times. The chain uses TRBV28 and TRBJ1-1; TRBD1 matches at 9 bases. The V gene's germline CDR1 is MDHEN and CDR2 SYDVKM. J gave up 11 bases and V 4 bases, and 11 bases lay outside the gene matches. This CDR3 has 14 residues. The CDR3 is CASSSGQGRHMAFF. The CDR3 coding sequence is TGTGCCAGCAGTTCAGGACAGGGGAGGCATATGGCTTTCTTT.

As to this clone: This may stem from a read error, because a much larger clone lies one nucleotide away. The chain has TRBV20-1 and TRBJ2-1, with 8 nucleotides matching TRBD2. With V trimmed by 8 bases and J by 6 bases, 6 bases remained unmatched. In germline, CDR1 is DFQATT, CDR2 SNEGSKA (reference sequence). The CDR3 covers 12 residues. In DNA form, the CDR3 reads TGCAGTTGGACTAGCTCCGGCAATGAGCAGTTCTTC. Translated, it gives CSWTSSGNEQFF.

A note on this clone: Just one base apart from a much larger clone, this may be a read error. The chain joins TRBV19 to TRBJ2-5; the match to TRBD2 covers 7 bases. In germline, CDR1 is LNHDA, CDR2 SQIVND (reference sequence). There are 19 residues in the CDR3. The trim removed 7 bases at V and 3 bases at J, leaving 23 bases unmatched. Written as DNA, the CDR3 is TGTGCCAGTAAGGGGCGGCTAGCGGCAGGGCCCCGGGGGAAAGAGACCCAGTACTTC. Translated, it gives CASKGRLAAGPRGKETQYF. Full variable domain (rest looked up from reference TRBV19 and TRBJ2-5): DGGITQSPKYLFRKEGQNVTLSCEQNLNHDAMYWYRQDPGQGLRLIYYSQIVNDFQKGDIAEGYSVSREKKESFPLTVTSAQKNPTAFYLCASKGRLAAGPRGKETQYFGPGTRLLVL.

This clone was seen at least ten times. This sequence joins TRBV12-3 or TRBV12-4 and TRBJ2-4; the D gene could be TRBD1 or TRBD2 (5 bases each). V was cut by 7 bases and J by 6 bases, with 13 bases left in between. CDR3 length equals 13 residues. The CDR3 protein is CASTRGVTNIQYF. CDR3 sequence (DNA): TGTGCCAGCACCCGAGGGGTGACAAACATTCAGTACTTC.

The chain uses TRBV12-3 or TRBV12-4 and TRBJ2-2; TRBD1 matches 7 bases. The J segment lost 7 bases and the V segment lost 7 bases, leaving 9 bases of the junction unmatched. This CDR3 contains 14 residues. CDR3 in amino acids: CASIPGQSNGELFF. As DNA, the CDR3 is TGTGCCAGCATTCCGGGACAGAGCAACGGGGAGCTGTTTTTT.

This clone occurred many times. The V gene is TRBV4-2, the J gene TRBJ2-6; possibly TRBD1 for D (6 bases). There are 18 residues in the CDR3. The V end lost 4 bases, the J end lost 0 bases, and 16 bases lay between the germline ends. The germline gives CDR1 LGHNA, CDR2 YNFKEQ. As DNA, the CDR3 is TGTGCCAGCAGCCCCCTAGGGGGATCTCTCTCTGGGGCCAACGTCCTGACTTTC. Amino acids: CASSPLGGSLSGANVLTF.

This clone was recorded a few times. This may be a read error: a much more frequent sequence differs by one nucleotide. The chain's CDR3 is CSARWASVSSYNEQFF. The CDR3, as DNA: TGCAGTGCTAGATGGGCTAGCGTCAGCTCCTACAATGAGCAGTTCTTC. V is TRBV20-1 and J is TRBJ2-1, with a weak D call TRBD2 (6 bases). With 2 bases removed from V and 0 bases from J, the gap between germline ends came to 14 bases. The CDR3 spans 16 residues. The germline V gene has CDR1 DFQATT and CDR2 SNEGSKA (reference sequence).

This clone has only a few counts. The junction shows a germline mismatch at one end, possibly a read error. V and J are TRBV27 and TRBJ2-1; 7 nucleotides align to TRBD2. This CDR3 comprises 17 residues. Per germline, CDR1 MNHEY and CDR2 SMNVEV (reference sequence). The CDR3 spells CASSPRVLGRADNEQSF. The DNA for the CDR3 is TGTGCCAGCAGTCCCCGGGTATTGGGGAGGGCCGACAATGAGCAGTCCTTC.

This clone was seen at least ten times. The chain recombines TRBV28 with TRBJ1-2, with a possible D match to TRBD1 (6 bases). V was cut by 3 bases and J by 4 bases, with 12 bases left in between. The germline V gene has CDR1 MDHEN and CDR2 SYDVKM. The CDR3 consists of 14 residues. The DNA for the CDR3 is TGTGCCAGCAGTTTCCCGGGACACCCCTATGGCTACACCTTC. Protein sequence: CASSFPGHPYGYTF.